This T cell receptor beta chain appears in the sequencing data of a study of T cell responses to AZD1222 COVID-19 vaccine. TCRdb's table, derived via immunoSEQ multiplex PCR, lists solely in-frame clones and lacks some. The sample yields roughly 80,000 clones, about 92% seen once. Germline trimming cut 2 bases from V and 5 bases from J; bases unmatched to any gene: 8. CDR1 is SGDLS, CDR2 YYNGEE, per germline. The CDR3 covers 17 residues. Concerning this clone: Its antigen is unidentified.

Study-wide findings and caveats: White British ancestry dominated among donors, who included more females, and clonal diversity was possibly underestimated. Only a handful of people who got AZD1222 tested seropositive at baseline. Compared with day 0, the breadth and depth of the Spike-specific TCR repertoire rose significantly after two doses of AZD1222. Samples come after the peak T cell response, not at day 14.

The sample was peripheral blood, taken on day 0 of AZD1222 vaccination. This clonotype was sampled from an adult in good health. This sequence joins TRBV9 and TRBJ2-1; 12 bases map to TRBD2. CDR3: CASSVGGLAGRDNEQFF. The CDR3 DNA reads as TGTGCCAGCAGCGTTGGTGGACTAGCGGGGCGCGACAATGAGCAGTTCTTC.